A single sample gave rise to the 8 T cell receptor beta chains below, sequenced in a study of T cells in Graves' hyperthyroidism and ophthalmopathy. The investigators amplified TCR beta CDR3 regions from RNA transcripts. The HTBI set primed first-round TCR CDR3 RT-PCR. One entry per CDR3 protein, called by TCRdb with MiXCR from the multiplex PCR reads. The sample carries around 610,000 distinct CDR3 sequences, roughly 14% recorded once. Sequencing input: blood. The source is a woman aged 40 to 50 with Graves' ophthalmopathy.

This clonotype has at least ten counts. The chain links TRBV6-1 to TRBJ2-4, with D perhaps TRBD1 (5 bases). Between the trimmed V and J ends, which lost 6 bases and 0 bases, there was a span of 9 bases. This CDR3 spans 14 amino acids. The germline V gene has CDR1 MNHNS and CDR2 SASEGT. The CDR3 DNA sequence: TGTGCCAGCAGGACAGCTTTAGCCAAAAACATTCAGTACTTC. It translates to CASRTALAKNIQYF.

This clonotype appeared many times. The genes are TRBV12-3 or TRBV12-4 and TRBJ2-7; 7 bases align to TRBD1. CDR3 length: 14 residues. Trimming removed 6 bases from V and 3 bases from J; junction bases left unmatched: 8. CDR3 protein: CASSRRDSNYEQYF. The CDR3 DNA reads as TGTGCCAGCAGCCGTAGGGACAGCAACTACGAGCAGTACTTC.

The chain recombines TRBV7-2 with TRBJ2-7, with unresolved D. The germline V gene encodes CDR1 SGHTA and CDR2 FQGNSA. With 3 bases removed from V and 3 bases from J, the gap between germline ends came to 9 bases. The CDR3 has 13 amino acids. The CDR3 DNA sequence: TGTGCCAGCAGCTTTACGCGGATCTACGAGCAGTACTTC. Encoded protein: CASSFTRIYEQYF.

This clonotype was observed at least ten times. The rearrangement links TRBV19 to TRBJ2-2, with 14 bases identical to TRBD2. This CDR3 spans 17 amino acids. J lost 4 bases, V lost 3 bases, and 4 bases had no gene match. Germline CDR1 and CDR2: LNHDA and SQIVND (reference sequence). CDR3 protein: CASSMGTSGSGTGELFF. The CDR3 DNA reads TGTGCCAGTAGTATGGGGACTAGCGGGAGTGGCACCGGGGAGCTGTTTTTT. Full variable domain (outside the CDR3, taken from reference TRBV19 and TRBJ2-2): DGGITQSPKYLFRKEGQNVTLSCEQNLNHDAMYWYRQDPGQGLRLIYYSQIVNDFQKGDIAEGYSVSREKKESFPLTVTSAQKNPTAFYLCASSMGTSGSGTGELFFGEGSRLTVL.

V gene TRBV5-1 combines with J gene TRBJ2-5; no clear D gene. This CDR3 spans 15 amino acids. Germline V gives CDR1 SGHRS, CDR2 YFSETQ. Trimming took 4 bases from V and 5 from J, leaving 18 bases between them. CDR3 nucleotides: TGCGCCAGCAGCGAGCCGCAGGTCCTCGGGGAGACCCAGTACTTC. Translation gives CASSEPQVLGETQYF. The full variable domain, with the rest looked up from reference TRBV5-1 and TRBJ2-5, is KAGVTQTPRYLIKTRGQQVTLSCSPISGHRSVSWYQQTPGQGLQFLFEYFSETQRNKGNFPGRFSGRQFSNSRSEMNVSTLELGDSALYLCASSEPQVLGETQYFGPGTRLLVL.

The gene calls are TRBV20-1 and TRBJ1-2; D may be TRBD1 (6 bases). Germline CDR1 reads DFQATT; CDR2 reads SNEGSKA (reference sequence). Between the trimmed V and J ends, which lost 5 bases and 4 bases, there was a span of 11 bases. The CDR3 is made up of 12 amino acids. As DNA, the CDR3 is TGCAGTGCTTGGGGAGGGGGCTATGGCTACACCTTC. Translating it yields CSAWGGGYGYTF.

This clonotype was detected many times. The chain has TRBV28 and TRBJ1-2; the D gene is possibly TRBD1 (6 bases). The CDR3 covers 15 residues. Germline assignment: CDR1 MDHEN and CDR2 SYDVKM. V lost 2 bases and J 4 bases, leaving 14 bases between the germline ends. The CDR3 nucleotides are TGTGCCAGCAGTTTACCTGGACAGCCCTCCTATGGCTACACCTTC. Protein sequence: CASSLPGQPSYGYTF.

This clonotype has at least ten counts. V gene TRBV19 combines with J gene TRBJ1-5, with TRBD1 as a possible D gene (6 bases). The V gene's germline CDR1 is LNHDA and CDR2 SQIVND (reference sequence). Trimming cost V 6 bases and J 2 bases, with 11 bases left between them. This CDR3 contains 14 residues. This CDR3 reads CASSGGAGNQPQHF. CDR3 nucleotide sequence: TGTGCCAGTAGCGGGGGGGCCGGCAATCAGCCCCAGCATTTT.